This T cell receptor beta chain was sequenced in a study of glioma-infiltrating T cells after dendritic cell vaccination. Produced via immunoSEQ multiplex PCR; TCRdb's table is partial and in-frame only. The table lists tens of thousands of clones, around nine tenths of them singletons. The time point was: after dendritic cell vaccination, including at tumor progression/relapse. None of the glioblastoma patients had an isocitrate dehydrogenase mutation. PBMC were collected before vaccination, two weeks after the third vaccination, and at progression. V was pared by 7 bases and J by 4 bases, with 20 bases between. Germline CDR1 and CDR2: LNHDA and SQIVND (reference sequence). The CDR3 sequence is 16 residues long.

The TCR originated in a human donor with glioblastoma. Sequencing used blood, obtained after dendritic cell vaccination. The chain carries TRBV19 and TRBJ2-1; possibly TRBD2 for D (6 bases). CDR3 sequence reads: CASTPGGDGLYNEQFF. CDR3 DNA: TGTGCCAGTACCCCCGGGGGAGACGGGCTGTACAATGAGCAGTTCTTC.